One and the same sample provided the 28 T cell receptor beta chains below, sequenced in a study of beta chain features in type 1 diabetes. Expressed TCRB transcripts got sequenced, as all isolated RNA was reverse transcribed. Repertoires were generated with immunoSEQ multiplex PCR, while TCRdb's copy carries only in-frame clones and drops some. The sample carries about 99,000 clones, 25% to 35% recorded once. These TCRs' antigens remain unknown. Study results and caveats: TCRB CDR3s from Type 1 diabetes patients were moderately but significantly shorter in all four CD4+ subsets.

The specimen was central memory CD4+ T cells from blood. Receptors were obtained from a woman under 30 with type 1 diabetes.

The genes are TRBV6-5 and TRBJ1-1, with 7 bases that match TRBD1. This CDR3 region has 13 residues. Germline V gene data show CDR1 as MNHEY and CDR2 as SVGAGI. Trimming at V came to 6 bases and at J to 0 bases, leaving 1 base not matched to a gene. CDR3 in amino acids: CASRTGLNTEAFF. In nucleotides, the CDR3 is TGTGCCAGCAGGACAGGGTTGAACACTGAAGCTTTCTTT.

CDR3 sequence (DNA): TGCGCCAGCAGCTTCGGCGAGGCTGCCAAAAACATTCAGTACTTC. This sequence encodes CASSFGEAAKNIQYF. The chain has TRBV5-1 and TRBJ2-4; D gene uncertain. The CDR3 is 15 residues long. V lost 2 bases and J 1 base, leaving 10 bases between the germline ends. Germline values: CDR1 SGHRS, CDR2 YFSETQ.

The rearrangement links TRBV11-1 to TRBJ2-1; tentatively, D is TRBD2 (5 bases). Germline V gene sequence: CDR1 SGHAT, CDR2 FQDESV (reference sequence). Trimming shortened V by 0 bases and J by 3 bases, and 9 bases separated the two germline ends. This CDR3 is 15 amino acids long. As DNA, the CDR3 is TGTGCCAGCAGCTTAGCCGTGGGAGACTACAATGAGCAGTTCTTC. Its translation: CASSLAVGDYNEQFF.

The V call is TRBV15, the J call TRBJ2-5, with D unresolved. This CDR3 has 12 amino acids. CDR1 is LNHNV and CDR2 is YYDKDF in the germline V gene (reference sequence). V gave up 0 bases and J gave up 5 bases, with 4 bases separating them. CDR3 bases: TGTGCCACCAGCAGAGATCATGAGACCCAGTACTTC. Amino acids: CATSRDHETQYF.

This clone was detected once. The V and J genes are TRBV6-1 and TRBJ2-5; TRBD2 matches 8 bases. Trimming cost V 4 bases and J 5 bases; bases outside gene matches: 9. This CDR3 has 15 amino acids. Germline V gives CDR1 MNHNS, CDR2 SASEGT. The CDR3 is CASSGGLAGFETQYF. The CDR3 region has the DNA TGTGCCAGCAGTGGGGGATTAGCGGGATTCGAGACCCAGTACTTC.

This clone was counted between two and nine times. V and J are TRBV6-1 and TRBJ2-3, with TRBD2 matching 12 bases. This CDR3 region has 20 residues. V shed 1 base and J 2 bases; nucleotides not matched to a gene: 13. CDR1 is MNHNS and CDR2 is SASEGT in the germline V gene. The CDR3 here is CASSEVWASGRGAFTDTQYF. The CDR3 DNA is TGTGCCAGCAGTGAAGTATGGGCTAGCGGGAGGGGGGCCTTCACAGATACGCAGTATTTT.

This clone was observed a handful of times. V gene TRBV7-9 combines with J gene TRBJ1-2; 9 bases are shared with TRBD1. The germline CDR1 and CDR2 sequences are SEHNR and FQNEAQ (reference sequence). This CDR3 has 14 residues. The trim removed 7 bases at V and 4 bases at J, leaving 7 bases unmatched. CDR3 sequence: CASTEGQGFYGYTF. The CDR3 nucleotides are TGTGCCAGCACCGAGGGACAGGGATTCTATGGCTACACCTTC.

This clone was seen more than once but under ten times. Other DNA sequences within the sample encode an identical CDR3. The chain is built from TRBV2 and TRBJ1-2; D is possibly TRBD1 (5 bases). Germline V gene sequence: CDR1 SNHLY, CDR2 FYNNEI. CDR3 length equals 13 residues. The V gene lost 4 bases and the J gene lost 1 base, with 7 bases spanning the gap. The CDR3 nucleotides read TGTGCCAGCAGTGCTGACAGTAACTATGGCTACACCTTC. Translation: CASSADSNYGYTF.

V usage is TRBV7-8 and J usage is TRBJ1-5, with D perhaps TRBD1 (5 bases). The CDR3 consists of 13 residues. Trimming took off 5 bases at V and 3 bases at J, with 8 bases between the two ends. Germline CDR1 reads SGHVS; CDR2 reads FQNEAQ. DNA of the CDR3: TGTGCCAGCAGCGGACAAATCAATCAGCCCCAGCATTTT. Its translation is CASSGQINQPQHF.

This rearrangement joins TRBV30 to TRBJ2-2; a weak D match, TRBD1 (6 bases). V dropped 3 bases and J dropped 0 bases, with 8 bases sitting between them. CDR3 length: 14 amino acids. The germline V gene encodes CDR1 GTSNPN and CDR2 SVGIG (reference sequence). CDR3 region: CAWRQGTNTGELFF. The DNA of the CDR3 is TGTGCCTGGAGACAGGGAACGAACACCGGGGAGCTGTTTTTT.

This clone was counted only a few times. This chain joins TRBV7-7 and TRBJ2-2; D uncertain. The germline CDR1 and CDR2 sequences are SSHAT and FNYEAQ (reference sequence). V lost 7 bases and J 0 bases, leaving 6 bases between the germline ends. This CDR3 has 13 amino acids. CDR3 amino acids: CASKSPNTGELFF. CDR3 DNA: TGTGCCAGCAAAAGCCCGAACACCGGGGAGCTGTTTTTT.

The chain joins TRBV7-6 to TRBJ2-5, with 9 bases lining up with TRBD1. Germline CDR1 is SGHVS and CDR2 is FNYEAQ. The V segment lost 5 bases and the J segment 2 bases; nucleotides outside the gene matches: 6. The CDR3 has 15 residues. CDR3 DNA sequence: TGTGCCAGCAGCCCCGGGACAGGGCGACAAGAGACCCAGTACTTC. Translated, it gives CASSPGTGRQETQYF. Full variable domain (outside the CDR3, taken from reference TRBV7-6 and TRBJ2-5): GAGVSQSPRYKVTKRGQDVALRCDPISGHVSLYWYRQALGQGPEFLTYFNYEAQQDKSGLPNDRFSAERPEGSISTLTIQRTEQRDSAMYRCASSPGTGRQETQYFGPGTRLLVL.

V and J are TRBV7-9 and TRBJ1-2; D remains unclear. This CDR3 contains 15 residues. Germline CDR1 is SEHNR and CDR2 is FQNEAQ (reference sequence). V was pared by 1 base and J by 6 bases, with 15 bases between. CDR3 loop: CASSLEGGSYDGYTF. CDR3 sequence (DNA): TGTGCCAGCAGCTTAGAGGGAGGGTCCTATGATGGCTACACCTTC.

This chain joins TRBV5-1 and TRBJ2-1, with 12 bases matching TRBD2. Looked up from germline, CDR1 is SGHRS and CDR2 is YFSETQ. J gave up 9 bases and V 4 bases, and 8 bases lay outside the gene matches. This CDR3 is 15 amino acids long. The CDR3 DNA follows: TGCGCCAGCAGCGCAGGACTAGCGGGAAGTGTTGAGCAGTTCTTC. Translation gives CASSAGLAGSVEQFF.

This clone occurred a few times. This chain joins TRBV23-1 and TRBJ1-4; TRBD1 aligns across 7 bases. TRBV23-1 is sorted into the ORF group, with uncertain function. The CDR3 has 14 amino acids. V gave up 4 bases and J gave up 6 bases; unmatched junction bases: 5. As DNA, the CDR3 is TGCGCCAGCAGTCGAGACAGGGCCGATGAAAAACTGTTTTTT. Its translation: CASSRDRADEKLFF.

The genes are TRBV7-9 and TRBJ2-2; 7 nucleotides line up with TRBD2. V dropped 8 bases and J dropped 2; count of bases not matched to a gene: 8. The CDR3 covers 15 residues. Germline values: CDR1 SEHNR, CDR2 FQNEAQ (reference sequence). The CDR3 region is CASGEGPTNTGELFF. The CDR3, as DNA: TGTGCCAGCGGGGAGGGGCCTACCAACACCGGGGAGCTGTTTTTT.

The sample holds a few counts of this clone. The V call is TRBV6-1, the J call TRBJ2-1, with D possibly matching TRBD2 (5 bases). Germline CDR1 is MNHNS and CDR2 is SASEGT. CDR3 length: 14 residues. V lost 1 base, J lost 6 bases, and 10 bases lay in between. The CDR3 loop reads CASSEGLKVNEQFF. Written as DNA, the CDR3 is TGTGCCAGCAGTGAAGGACTAAAGGTCAATGAGCAGTTCTTC.

The chain has TRBV7-3 and TRBJ2-1; 7 nucleotides align to TRBD2. The CDR3 is 15 amino acids. Germline V gives CDR1 SGHTA, CDR2 FQGTGA. V lost 1 base to trimming and J lost 5 bases; unmatched junction nucleotides: 5. The CDR3 sequence: CASSLSGSNHNEQFF. As DNA, the CDR3 is TGTGCCAGCAGCTTAAGCGGGAGTAACCACAATGAGCAGTTCTTC.

The chain carries TRBV11-2 and TRBJ2-5; D is possibly TRBD2 (6 bases). Deletions cut 3 bases from V and 4 bases from J, with 12 bases between. Germline values: CDR1 SGHAT, CDR2 FQNNGV. The CDR3 consists of 14 residues. CDR3 sequence (DNA): TGTGCCAGCAGCTTTGGGGCGGGGTTAGAGACCCAGTACTTC. Protein: CASSFGAGLETQYF.

This clone was picked up a small number of times. The CDR3, as DNA: TGCGCCAGCAGCCAAGATCGAAGTAGGGGGAGAGTTTGGGAGCAGTTCTTC. It encodes CASSQDRSRGRVWEQFF. The rearrangement joins TRBV4-3 to TRBJ2-1; the D gene is possibly TRBD1 (6 bases). Trimming shortened V by 0 bases and J by 10 bases, and 22 bases separated the two germline ends. CDR1 is LGHNA, CDR2 YSLEER, per germline. The CDR3 is made up of 17 amino acids.

This clone has only a few counts. The chain combines TRBV14 with TRBJ2-1, with D possibly matching TRBD2 (6 bases). The V gene lost 3 bases and the J gene lost 0 bases, with 18 bases spanning the gap. Germline CDR1 reads SGHDN; CDR2 reads FVKESK. This CDR3 contains 18 residues. CDR3 nucleotides: TGTGCCAGCAGCCAGGGACTGCGGAGAAAGGGCTCCTACAATGAGCAGTTCTTC. This sequence encodes CASSQGLRRKGSYNEQFF.

This clone showed up just a few times. This chain uses TRBV10-3 with TRBJ1-1, with D perhaps matching TRBD1 (6 bases). The CDR3 covers 16 residues. Trimming took off 2 bases at V and 3 bases at J, with 16 bases between the two ends. In germline, CDR1 is ENHRY, CDR2 SYGVKD. The CDR3: CAISEPAQGTYTEAFF. Written as DNA, the CDR3 is TGTGCCATCAGTGAGCCGGCGCAGGGGACCTACACTGAAGCTTTCTTT.

The rearrangement joins TRBV18 to TRBJ2-7; D may be TRBD1 (6 bases). Germline-derived CDR1 and CDR2 are KGHSH and LQKENI. The CDR3 length is 13 residues. The V and J ends lost 4 bases and 1 base respectively, with 8 bases between them. The CDR3 is CASSLGQSYEQYF. The CDR3, as DNA: TGTGCCAGCTCACTTGGACAGTCCTACGAGCAGTACTTC.

In its sample, this clone was seen a few times. The chain combines TRBV2 with TRBJ2-1; maybe TRBD1 (6 bases). V gave up 6 bases and J gave up 9 bases, with 15 bases separating them. The CDR3 totals 13 residues. Germline loops: CDR1 SNHLY, CDR2 FYNNEI. Here the CDR3 reads CASSQTGGVEQFF. CDR3 sequence (DNA): TGTGCCAGCAGCCAGACTGGGGGCGTTGAGCAGTTCTTC.

This clone came up a few times. CDR3 residues: CASSVATGAAPNNYGYTF. As DNA, the CDR3 is TGTGCCAGCAGCGTAGCTACAGGGGCAGCACCTAATAACTATGGCTACACCTTC. The chain is built from TRBV9 and TRBJ1-2; TRBD1 aligns across 7 bases. Germline V gene data show CDR1 as SGDLS and CDR2 as YYNGEE. This CDR3 is built from 18 residues. The V gene end was trimmed by 0 bases and the J gene end by 1 base; junction bases not matched to a gene: 12. The full variable domain, its missing parts supplied by reference TRBV9 and TRBJ1-2, is DSGVTQTPKHLITATGQRVTLRCSPRSGDLSVYWYQQSLDQGLQFLIQYYNGEERAKGNILERFSAQQFPDLHSELNLSSLELGDSALYFCASSVATGAAPNNYGYTFGSGTRLTVV.

This clone was detected a few times. The chain has TRBV6-5 and TRBJ2-5, with 7 bases identical to TRBD2. The germline V gene encodes CDR1 MNHEY and CDR2 SVGAGI. The CDR3 is 13 amino acids. Germline trimming cut 6 bases from V and 7 bases from J; bases unmatched to any gene: 8. In nucleotides, the CDR3 is TGTGCCAGCAGCTACGGACTAGTTGGGACCCAGTACTTC. This translates into CASSYGLVGTQYF.

This chain joins TRBV7-8 and TRBJ2-3, with D perhaps TRBD1 (7 bases). The length of the CDR3 is 14 residues. Looked up from germline, CDR1 is SGHVS and CDR2 is FQNEAQ. Trimming took 2 bases from V and 5 from J, leaving 11 bases between them. CDR3: CASSLQGGLDTQYF. The CDR3 bases are TGTGCCAGCAGCTTACAGGGGGGTCTAGATACGCAGTATTTT.

This clone was observed a few times. V gene TRBV14 combines with J gene TRBJ1-1; D uncertain. The CDR3 contains 13 residues. Germline V gene data show CDR1 as SGHDN and CDR2 as FVKESK. The V gene lost 0 bases and the J gene lost 4 bases, with 6 bases spanning the gap. The CDR3, as DNA: TGTGCCAGCAGCCAAGATTTTCGCACTGAAGCTTTCTTT. Its protein product is CASSQDFRTEAFF.